This TCR beta chain was profiled in a study of CD8+ T cells in alopecia areata. Investigators isolated RNA and reverse transcribed it into cDNA to act as the sequencing template. Generated by immunoSEQ multiplex PCR, the TCRdb table keeps only in-frame clones and is missing some. The sample holds some 120,000 clones; about 51% are singletons and the top ten take about 10%. V lost 8 bases and J lost 1, with 15 bases in between. Germline lookup yields CDR1 SGHAT and CDR2 FQDESV (reference sequence). CDR3 length: 15 amino acids. Lesional scalp punch biopsies and peripheral blood came from alopecia areata patients.

The chain joins TRBV11-1 to TRBJ2-1; D not resolved. The sequenced material came from NKG2D-low CD8+ T cells sorted from blood. The origin of this receptor is a human donor with alopecia areata. CDR3 DNA: TGTGCCAGCGGTTCCGGTGAACCATCCTACAATGAGCAGTTCTTC. Protein sequence: CASGSGEPSYNEQFF.